The count of the clone carrying this T cell receptor (beta chain) is one. The data are from a study of blood T cell repertoires in COVID-19. Germline V CDR1 and CDR2: SNHLY, FYNNEI. V was shortened by 6 bases and J by 7 bases, with 10 bases between the two germline ends. CDR3 length: 12 amino acids. Sequencing was performed with immunoSEQ multiplex PCR; in TCRdb, only in-frame clones are kept and a portion is missing. The sample shows 130,000 to 150,000 clones, around 87% of them seen only once. This TCR came from a woman under 40 with acute COVID-19. The chain uses TRBV2 and TRBJ1-5; D not certain. Sequenced sample: PBMCs or T cells enriched from blood (not recorded which). The CDR3 DNA reads TGTGCCAGCAGGAAGGAGGACCAGCCCCAGCATTTT. It codes for CASRKEDQPQHF.